This T cell receptor beta chain was profiled in a study of blood T cell repertoires in COVID-19 (dated by TCRdb to 2020 to 2022). With regard to the full study: Samples from collaborators originated in the United States, Italy and Spain and spanned both the acute and convalescent phases of COVID-19. The material from the prospective study consisted of cDNA or gDNA derived from T cells, B-cell-depleted T cells, or PBMCs. Deeply sampled blood TCRbeta repertoires from subjects exposed to, actively infected with, or recovered from COVID-19 were included in the dataset. The repertoires were made available in a free public database intended to serve as a resource for research on the immune response to SARS-CoV-2. The samples were drawn from the first 160 participants of the ongoing ImmuneRACE study and from under 1,500 subjects provided by 6 global collaborators. A de-identified subject ID, COVID-19 status, age in years and sex were almost always included in the sample metadata. Where available, HLA class I and class II types were taken from metadata supplied by the sample provider and were not determined by assay-based typing.

Participants in the prospective study were aged about 18 to 100 years, lived in 24 United States geographic areas, and enrolled through a virtual design. To assign participants to cohorts, the prospective study relied on clinical history that participants themselves reported in a screening survey and a study questionnaire. Recovered participants in ImmuneRACE Cohort 3 were defined by two consecutive negative NP/OP PCR tests, clearance by a healthcare professional, or resolution of symptoms. In the prospective study, whole blood, serum and a nasopharyngeal or oropharyngeal swab were collected from each participant by mobile phlebotomists. Over an approximately 2-month period, participants in the prospective study had the option of providing additional blood draws and questionnaires. Prospective study blood samples were shipped either frozen or at room temperature before DNA extraction. Measured from the cysteine to the phenylalanine, the CDR3 is 19 residues long. Only the CDR3 region is kept as DNA, spanning 57 bases read in frame from base 1. After removal of 3 bases from V and 0 bases from J, the junction retains 14 bases not matched to a gene. The germline V gene supplies CDR1 MDHEN and CDR2 SYDVKM.

TCRbeta CDR3 regions were amplified from genomic DNA using the immunoSEQ Assay, a bias-controlled multiplex PCR. The source study handled its data this way. Within the assay, amplification of reference gene primers was used to estimate how many nucleated cells each sample contained. To quantify the absolute abundance of each unique TCRbeta CDR3 rearrangement, sequence reads were collapsed and filtered. For each sample, productive Simpson clonality was calculated as the square root of Simpson's diversity index across productive rearrangements. Sourced from immuneACCESS, this table was stored by TCRdb with only in-frame sequences that have V and J called. A share of the clones is absent; for the studies checked, an unresolved V gene accounts for under half, and the remainder has no known explanation. Clone size and V and J calls were adopted from that table, with D and trimming inferred from the DNA. The table for this sample lists fewer than 300,000 clones; 80% to 90% of them were counted only once. The ten largest clones capture approximately 9% of the sample.

What the research found in general, with its limitations: The amount of clinical and demographic metadata varied by source and participant and was provided uncurated.

About this clone itself: What this receptor recognizes is not known. Base qualities were left out, and no much larger clone turns up one base away.

The clonotype was recovered from a man aged 40-49 years who had recovered from COVID-19. Sample: PBMCs or T cells enriched from blood (not recorded which). This sequence uses TRBV28 and TRBJ2-5, with 9 junctional bases fitting TRBD1. The nucleotides are TGTGCCAGCAGTTTTGGTGGGACAGGGAAAAGGGGGTACCAAGAGACCCAGTACTTC. Its protein reads: CASSFGGTGKRGYQETQYF. With all but the CDR3 taken from the reference TRBV28 and TRBJ2-5 genes, the full variable domain is: DVKVTQSSRYLVKRTGEKVFLECVQDMDHENMFWYRQDPGLGLRLIYFSYDVKMKEKGDIPEGYSVSREKKERFSLILESASTNQTSMYLCASSFGGTGKRGYQETQYFGPGTRLLVL.